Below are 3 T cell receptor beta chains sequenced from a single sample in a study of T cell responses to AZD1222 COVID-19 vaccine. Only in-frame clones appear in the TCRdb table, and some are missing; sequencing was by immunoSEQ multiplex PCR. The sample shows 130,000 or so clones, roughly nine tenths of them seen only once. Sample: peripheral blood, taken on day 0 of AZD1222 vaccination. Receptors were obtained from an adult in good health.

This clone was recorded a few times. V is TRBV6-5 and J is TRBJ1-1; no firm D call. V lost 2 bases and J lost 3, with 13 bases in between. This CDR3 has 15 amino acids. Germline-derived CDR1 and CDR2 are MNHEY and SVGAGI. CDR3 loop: CASSYAAPVDTEAFF. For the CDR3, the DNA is TGTGCCAGCAGTTACGCGGCCCCGGTGGACACTGAAGCTTTCTTT.

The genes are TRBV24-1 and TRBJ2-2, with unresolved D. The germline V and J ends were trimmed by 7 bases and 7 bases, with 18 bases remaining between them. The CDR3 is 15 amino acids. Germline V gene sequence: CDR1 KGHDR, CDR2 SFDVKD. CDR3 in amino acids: CATSPPGPTDGELFF. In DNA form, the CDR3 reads TGTGCCACCAGCCCCCCGGGTCCTACGGACGGGGAGCTGTTTTTT.

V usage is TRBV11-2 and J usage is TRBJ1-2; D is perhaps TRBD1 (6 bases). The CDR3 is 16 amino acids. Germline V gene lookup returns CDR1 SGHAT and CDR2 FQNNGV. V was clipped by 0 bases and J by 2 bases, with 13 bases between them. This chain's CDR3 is CASSLDVTGANYGYTF. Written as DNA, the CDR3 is TGTGCCAGCAGCTTAGATGTGACAGGAGCGAACTATGGCTACACCTTC. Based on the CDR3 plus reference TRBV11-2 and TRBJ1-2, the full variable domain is EAGVAQSPRYKIIEKRQSVAFWCNPISGHATLYWYQQILGQGPKLLIQFQNNGVVDDSQLPKDRFSAERLKGVDSTLKIQPAKLEDSAVYLCASSLDVTGANYGYTFGSGTRLTVV.